A single T cell receptor (beta chain) is shown here with its context. At the DNA level, this CDR3 is encoded by other sequences in the same sample as well. These data originate in a study of shared clonotypes between healthy human individuals. Germline V gene sequence: CDR1 GTSNPN, CDR2 SVGIG (reference sequence). V shed 0 bases and J shed 1 base, with 10 bases lying between them. The CDR3 is made up of 14 amino acids. Assay execution proceeded at the deep level. Generated by immunoSEQ multiplex PCR, the TCRdb table keeps only in-frame clones and is missing some. The sample shows 2,500,000 or so clones, more than 80% of them seen only once.

The TCR was taken from a man younger than 30 in good health. Sample: naive CD4+ T cells sorted from blood. Subset defined: CD45RA+ positively selected. The chain links TRBV30 to TRBJ2-7; D perhaps matches TRBD2 (6 bases). CDR3 amino acids: CAWSVGGTSYEQYF. DNA of the CDR3: TGTGCCTGGAGTGTAGGAGGGACTTCCTACGAGCAGTACTTC.